What follows are 10 T cell receptor beta chains derived from one specimen sequenced in a study of cytomegalovirus exposure and HLA in healthy donors. The study ran its PCR with 60 Vbeta and 13 Jbeta primers. Produced via immunoSEQ multiplex PCR; TCRdb's table is partial and in-frame only. The sample lists 100,000 to 150,000 clones, roughly 80% occurring once. Source material: PBMCs. The receptors originated from a man aged 25 to 45 in good health and CMV-seronegative.

V is TRBV7-9 and J is TRBJ2-7; maybe TRBD2 (6 bases). Germline V gene data show CDR1 as SEHNR and CDR2 as FQNEAQ (reference sequence). The CDR3 has 15 residues. Trimming left V 5 bases short and J 4 bases short, with 18 bases between. As DNA, the CDR3 is TGTGCCAGCAGCCGCTTGCGGGACTTCCCATACGAGCAGTACTTC. Its protein is CASSRLRDFPYEQYF.

The rearrangement links TRBV9 to TRBJ2-7, with 8 bases aligning to TRBD1. V gave up 0 bases and J gave up 8 bases; unmatched junction bases: 10. This CDR3 region has 15 residues. Germline V gene lookup returns CDR1 SGDLS and CDR2 YYNGEE. DNA of the CDR3: TGTGCCAGCAGCGTAGGGGTACAGGGGGATAATCAGCAGTACTTC. Translation: CASSVGVQGDNQQYF.

This clone was observed a single time. The rearrangement uses TRBV7-3 and TRBJ2-2; 14 bases map to TRBD2. Germline V gene sequence: CDR1 SGHTA, CDR2 FQGTGA. V lost 0 bases to trimming and J lost 6 bases; unmatched junction nucleotides: 6. The CDR3 totals 18 residues. This CDR3 reads CASSLTSMTSGRAGELFF. The CDR3 DNA sequence: TGTGCCAGCAGCTTAACGTCTATGACTAGCGGGAGGGCCGGGGAGCTGTTTTTT.

Regarding this clone: The junction and the germline gene differ at one end; a read error may be behind it. The chain employs TRBV7-2 and TRBJ1-2, with a weak D call TRBD1 (5 bases). In germline, CDR1 is SGHTA, CDR2 FQGNSA. This CDR3 is 15 amino acids long. Written as DNA, the CDR3 is TGTGCCAGCAGCTTAAACATGCAGCGGGGCCAGGGCTACCCCTTC. Protein: CASSLNMQRGQGYPF.

This chain joins TRBV30 and TRBJ2-2, with 7 bases matching TRBD2. V lost 5 bases to trimming and J lost 3 bases; unmatched junction nucleotides: 6. The CDR3 length is 14 residues. Germline V gives CDR1 GTSNPN, CDR2 SVGIG (reference sequence). The chain's CDR3 is CAWLKRGDTGELFF. The CDR3 DNA reads TGTGCCTGGTTAAAGCGGGGAGACACCGGGGAGCTGTTTTTT.

In DNA, the CDR3 is TGTGCCAGCAGGGGACAGGGGGAGGTTGAAAAACTGTTTTTT. Protein product: CASRGQGEVEKLFF. This chain joins TRBV6-1 and TRBJ1-4, with 11 positions matching TRBD1. The CDR3 runs to 14 residues. Germline V gene lookup returns CDR1 MNHNS and CDR2 SASEGT. J was trimmed by 7 bases and V by 6 bases; bases with no gene match: 4.

Written as DNA, the CDR3 is TGTGCCACGGCCTTCAGGGGGAACACTGAAGCTTTCTTT. Translating gives CATAFRGNTEAFF. This chain uses TRBV19 with TRBJ1-1; D is perhaps TRBD1 (6 bases). Germline-derived CDR1 and CDR2 are LNHDA and SQIVND (reference sequence). The V end was cut by 10 bases, the J end by 1 base, with 13 bases between. This CDR3 contains 13 residues.

This clone was recorded only once. This chain connects TRBV12-5 to TRBJ1-6; D perhaps matches TRBD1 (6 bases). Deletions cut 1 base from V and 9 bases from J, with 10 bases between. Germline-derived CDR1 and CDR2 are LGHNT and FRNRAP. This CDR3 contains 14 residues. The DNA of the CDR3 is TGTGCTAGTGGTTTGGGACAGGAAAGTTCACCCCTCCACTTT. Protein sequence: CASGLGQESSPLHF.

V and J are TRBV29-1 and TRBJ2-1, with a weak D call TRBD2 (5 bases). CDR1 is SQVTM, CDR2 ANQGSEA, per germline. The CDR3 covers 14 residues. V was pared by 0 bases and J by 3 bases, with 9 bases between. The CDR3 sequence: CSVEDPGSYNEQFF. The DNA for the CDR3 is TGCAGCGTTGAAGATCCGGGGAGCTACAATGAGCAGTTCTTC.

The V call is TRBV12-5, the J call TRBJ1-1; the D is unclear. The CDR3 spans 16 residues. V shed 5 bases and J shed 0 bases, with 16 bases lying between them. The germline CDR1 and CDR2 sequences are LGHNT and FRNRAP. The CDR3 DNA is TGTGCTAGTGGTCCGGGGATATCACGGATGAACACTGAAGCTTTCTTT. The encoded protein is CASGPGISRMNTEAFF.